This is a list of T cell receptor beta chains from one sample in a study of blood T cell repertoires in COVID-19. Assay: immunoSEQ multiplex PCR; the TCRdb copy retains only in-frame clones and omits some. The data contain roughly 480,000 clones, about 88% of them singletons. The sequenced sample was peripheral blood. The receptors come from a man aged 18 to 29 with COVID-19, enrolled during active disease. The CDR3 runs from the conserved cysteine through the conserved F or W.

v_gene	j_gene	CDR3aa
TRBV7-9	TRBJ1-3	CASSQGTVLSGNTIYF
TRBV2	TRBJ2-1	CAKGSSYNEQFF
TRBV20-1	TRBJ2-1	CRALMGSADFF
TRBV7-9	TRBJ1-2	CASSLQGAYGYTF
TRBV7-9	TRBJ1-1	CASSEIGQGNPEAFF
TRBV3-1/TRBV3-2	TRBJ2-5	CASSHVETQYF
TRBV25-1	TRBJ1-6	CASSLSSGTGASPLHF
TRBV6-1	TRBJ2-5	CASSEQGLETQYF
TRBV6-5	TRBJ2-2	CASSFSAGGSGELFF
TRBV3-1/TRBV3-2	TRBJ1-2	CASSWKGLNYGYTF
TRBV2	TRBJ2-7	CASGLGRSRHEQYF
TRBV27	TRBJ2-1	CASSLSLAASYNEQFF
TRBV27	TRBJ2-5	CASSLTRGQETQYF
TRBV19	TRBJ1-1	CASSRGTPNTEAFF
TRBV3-1/TRBV3-2	TRBJ2-5	CASSQGTGGETQYF
TRBV4-1	TRBJ1-2	CASSQGSDANYGYTF
TRBV9	TRBJ2-1	CASSPQLAGGSEQFF
TRBV6-6	TRBJ2-7	CASSTYYEQYF